These 29 T cell receptor beta chains were sequenced from one sample in a study of blood T cells in healthy people across ages. It was with a sample-barcoded 5' primer and a J-beta primer mix that a second PCR of roughly 6 to 12 cycles was run. Via MiXCR, TCRdb re-called the 5' RACE reads, giving one row per CDR3 protein. Here the sample spans approximately 940,000 distinct CDR3 sequences, roughly 50% being singletons. Source material: blood. The receptors derive from a man younger than 40 in good health.

The V gene is TRBV20-1, the J gene TRBJ1-2; D is possibly TRBD1 (6 bases). Trimming stripped 5 bases from V and 4 bases from J, with 8 bases between. Germline assignment: CDR1 DFQATT and CDR2 SNEGSKA (reference sequence). CDR3 length: 11 residues. The CDR3: CSAETGYGYTF. The DNA of the CDR3 is TGCAGTGCTGAGACAGGCTATGGCTACACCTTC.

Details on this clonotype: Compared with germline, one end of the junction differs, possibly owing to a read error. CDR3 sequence: CASSLDRARSGCTF. The CDR3 nucleotides are TGTGCCAGCAGCTTAGACCGGGCACGGTCGGGCTGCACCTTT. The gene calls are TRBV7-2 and TRBJ1-2; D not certain. This CDR3 has 14 amino acids. Germline CDR1 and CDR2: SGHTA and FQGNSA. The full variable domain, completed using reference TRBV7-2 and TRBJ1-2, is GAGVSQSPSNKVTEKGKDVELRCDPISGHTALYWYRQSLGQGLEFLIYFQGNSAPDKSGLPSDRFSAERTGGSVSTLTIQRTQQEDSAVYLCASSLDRARSGCTFGSGTRLTVV.

In DNA form, the CDR3 reads TGTGCCAGCAGCACGGACAGGGGGCATATTGCCAATGAAAAACTGTTTTTT. Protein: CASSTDRGHIANEKLFF. V usage is TRBV21-1 and J usage is TRBJ1-4; TRBD1 is taken as the D call from the table, unchecked against the DNA. TRBV21-1 is a pseudogene. The CDR3 contains 17 residues.

This clonotype was seen a handful of times. V and J are TRBV18 and TRBJ2-1; the D gene is possibly TRBD2 (5 bases). Germline lookup yields CDR1 KGHSH and CDR2 LQKENI. Trimming removed 5 bases from V and 6 bases from J, with 20 bases in between. This CDR3 region has 16 residues. The CDR3 nucleotides read TGTGCCAGCTCAGCATCTGGGGAGATGGTTGGCAATGAGCAGTTCTTC. It specifies CASSASGEMVGNEQFF.

The J gene is TRBJ2-3, the V gene TRBV5-1; D is ambiguous. CDR1 and CDR2 from the germline V gene are SGHRS and YFSETQ. The V gene lost 4 bases and the J gene lost 0 bases, with 12 bases spanning the gap. The CDR3 loop spans 15 amino acids. DNA of the CDR3: TGCGCCAGCAGCCGTTACAGAACTAGCACAGATACGCAGTATTTT. Encoded protein: CASSRYRTSTDTQYF. Using reference TRBV5-1 and TRBJ2-3 for the parts outside the CDR3, the full variable domain is KAGVTQTPRYLIKTRGQQVTLSCSPISGHRSVSWYQQTPGQGLQFLFEYFSETQRNKGNFPGRFSGRQFSNSRSEMNVSTLELGDSALYLCASSRYRTSTDTQYFGPGTRLTVL.

V usage is TRBV5-8 and J usage is TRBJ1-1, with TRBD1 identical over 10 bases. The length of the CDR3 is 15 residues. Trimming at V came to 4 bases and at J to 2 bases, leaving 5 bases not matched to a gene. Germline V gene sequence: CDR1 SGHTS, CDR2 YDEGEE. CDR3 residues: CASSARQGANTEAFF. The CDR3 coding sequence is TGTGCCAGCAGCGCGCGACAGGGGGCAAACACTGAAGCTTTCTTT.

CDR3 in DNA: TGTGCCAGCAGCCATAAGGGACAGGGCCAGAATTCACCCCTCCACTTT. This encodes CASSHKGQGQNSPLHF. V and J are TRBV5-6 and TRBJ1-6, with 9 bases lining up with TRBD1. Germline CDR1 reads SGHDT; CDR2 reads YYEEEE. This CDR3 comprises 16 residues. The V gene end was trimmed by 4 bases and the J gene end by 7 bases; junction bases not matched to a gene: 9.

The rearrangement joins TRBV27 to TRBJ2-5, with a tentative D call TRBD2 (6 bases). Germline assignment: CDR1 MNHEY and CDR2 SMNVEV (reference sequence). This CDR3 is 15 amino acids long. The V and J ends lost 6 bases and 1 base respectively, with 15 bases between them. CDR3 DNA: TGTGCCAGCAGATACAGCGGGTTCCCCCAAGAGACCCAGTACTTC. Translation gives CASRYSGFPQETQYF.

A note on this clonotype: The junction departs from germline at one end; a sequencing error may be responsible. V usage is TRBV2 and J usage is TRBJ1-5; 7 bases are a match to TRBD1. The CDR3 consists of 14 residues. Germline values: CDR1 SNHLY, CDR2 FYNNEI. DNA of the CDR3: TGTGCCAGCAGAGAAGACAGGGGCAATCAGCCCCAGCATTTT. Its protein product is CASREDRGNQPQHF.

The V gene is TRBV5-1, the J gene TRBJ1-1; D not certain. The CDR3 contains 14 residues. The V end was cut by 7 bases, the J end by 1 base, with 14 bases between. Germline values: CDR1 SGHRS, CDR2 YFSETQ. The CDR3 region has the DNA TGCGCCAGCGTGGCTTCAGGACCGAACACTGAAGCTTTCTTT. Its translation is CASVASGPNTEAFF.

This chain connects TRBV11-2 to TRBJ2-1; TRBD2 matches at 14 bases. Germline V lookup: CDR1 SGHAT, CDR2 FQNNGV. The CDR3 has 16 residues. With 3 bases clipped from V and 6 bases from J, the junction kept 4 bases outside the gene matches. CDR3 sequence (DNA): TGTGCCAGCAGCTTCCTGACTAGCGGGGGGGCCAATGAGCAGTTCTTC. Translation: CASSFLTSGGANEQFF.

There are a few counts of this clonotype. The V and J genes are TRBV7-9 and TRBJ1-4, with D hard to call. This CDR3 has 15 residues. The V gene's germline CDR1 is SEHNR and CDR2 FQNEAQ (reference sequence). With 5 bases removed from V and 5 bases from J, the gap between germline ends came to 15 bases. CDR3 protein: CASSPNGGLNEKLFF. The DNA for the CDR3 is TGTGCCAGCAGCCCAAATGGAGGCCTCAATGAAAAACTGTTTTTT. The full variable domain, rest sourced from reference TRBV7-9 and TRBJ1-4, is DTGVSQNPRHKITKRGQNVTFRCDPISEHNRLYWYRQTLGQGPEFLTYFQNEAQLEKSRLLSDRFSAERPKGSFSTLEIQRTEQGDSAMYLCASSPNGGLNEKLFFGSGTQLSVL.

The gene calls are TRBV4-1 and TRBJ2-7, with D perhaps matching TRBD1 or TRBD2 (5 bases each). Germline values: CDR1 MGHRA, CDR2 YSYEKL. The V end was cut by 3 bases, the J end by 3 bases, with 15 bases between. This CDR3 has 15 residues. The CDR3 protein is CASSHLPGRRYEQYF. The CDR3, as DNA: TGCGCCAGCAGCCATCTCCCGGGACGACGCTACGAGCAGTACTTC.

This clonotype was detected a few times. The chain couples TRBV7-2 to TRBJ1-4, with D possibly TRBD1 on 5 matching bases. From germline, CDR1 is SGHTA and CDR2 FQGNSA. Trimming removed 6 bases at V and 4 bases at J, with 21 bases between. The CDR3 loop spans 17 amino acids. DNA of the CDR3: TGTGCCAGCAGGCACGAACGGGGGGGACTGAGTAATGAAAAACTGTTTTTT. It specifies CASRHERGGLSNEKLFF.

A few counts support this clonotype. The rearrangement joins TRBV28 to TRBJ2-1; 9 positions match TRBD2. The V gene's germline CDR1 is MDHEN and CDR2 SYDVKM. V shed 6 bases and J 11 bases; nucleotides not matched to a gene: 8. CDR3 length equals 13 residues. The CDR3 coding sequence is TGTGCCAGCAGCCCCGGCGGGGGGGAACAGCAGTTCTTC. This gives the protein CASSPGGGEQQFF.

This chain connects TRBV2 to TRBJ2-3; TRBD1 might be the D (6 bases). V dropped 0 bases and J dropped 3 bases, with 19 bases sitting between them. The CDR3 is 18 residues long. Per the germline V gene, CDR1 is SNHLY and CDR2 is FYNNEI. The CDR3 sequence: CASSEAGLGAIRTDTQYF. The CDR3 nucleotides read TGTGCCAGCAGTGAAGCAGGTCTGGGGGCGATACGTACAGATACGCAGTATTTT.

V is TRBV6-2 or TRBV6-3 and J is TRBJ2-3; 9 bases are shared with TRBD2. The germline V gene encodes CDR1 MNHEY and CDR2 SVGEGT. The J segment lost 3 bases and the V segment lost 4 bases, leaving 8 bases of the junction unmatched. The CDR3 is 16 amino acids. The CDR3 loop is CASSWGGGAVTDTQYF. The CDR3 bases are TGTGCCAGCAGTTGGGGCGGGGGGGCCGTGACAGATACGCAGTATTTT.

To note about this clonotype: A read error is possible here, since a much larger clone lies one base away. The chain combines TRBV9 with TRBJ2-7; maybe TRBD2 (6 bases). The CDR3 consists of 17 residues. CDR1 SGDLS and CDR2 YYNGEE come from the germline V gene. CDR3 sequence reads: CTSSVVFWGERSYEQYF. For the CDR3, the DNA is TGTACCAGCAGCGTAGTGTTTTGGGGGGAACGCTCCTACGAGCAGTACTTC.

The J gene is TRBJ2-1, the V gene TRBV28; no reliable D call. V was clipped by 8 bases and J by 0 bases, with 17 bases between them. CDR1 is MDHEN and CDR2 is SYDVKM in the germline V gene. This CDR3 contains 16 residues. CDR3 bases: TGTGCCAGCCTCGGAACAGATTCCAACTCCTACAATGAGCAGTTCTTC. Translation: CASLGTDSNSYNEQFF.

This sequence joins TRBV29-1 and TRBJ2-6; D may correspond to TRBD1 or TRBD2 (5 bases each). The CDR3 is made up of 14 amino acids. Trimming removed 3 bases from V and 4 bases from J, with 10 bases in between. In germline, CDR1 is SQVTM, CDR2 ANQGSEA. This CDR3 is CSVDGTPGANVLTF. The CDR3 coding sequence is TGCAGCGTTGATGGGACCCCCGGGGCCAACGTCCTGACTTTC.

The chain uses TRBV6-1 and TRBJ1-5, with no clear D. Between the trimmed V and J ends, which lost 1 base and 7 bases, there was a span of 5 bases. This CDR3 region has 12 residues. CDR1 is MNHNS, CDR2 SASEGT, per germline. The CDR3, as DNA: TGTGCCAGCAGTGAAGGGTCGCAGCCCCAGCATTTT. Translating gives CASSEGSQPQHF.

The rearrangement uses TRBV4-1 and TRBJ1-2, with a weak D call TRBD1 (5 bases). Between the trimmed V and J ends, which lost 0 bases and 7 bases, there was a span of 18 bases. Per the germline V gene, CDR1 is MGHRA and CDR2 is YSYEKL. The CDR3 is 16 residues long. In DNA form, the CDR3 reads TGCGCCAGCAGCCAAGATCATGGGGCAGCCACAAGTGGCTACACCTTC. It encodes CASSQDHGAATSGYTF.

Concerning this clonotype: The junction and the germline gene differ at one end; a read error may be behind it. The rearrangement joins TRBV7-2 to TRBJ2-5, with D perhaps matching TRBD1 (7 bases). Germline CDR1 and CDR2: SGHTA and FQGNSA. The CDR3 runs 14 residues. CDR3 DNA: TGTGCCAGCAGCCTTAACAGGGGAGGAGAGGCCCAGTACTTC. Its translation: CASSLNRGGEAQYF.

This clonotype was seen a single time. This sequence joins TRBV6-4 and TRBJ2-4; D may be TRBD1 (6 bases). The DNA end is more similar to TRBJ2-7, so the J call may be wrong. This CDR3 spans 13 amino acids. In germline, CDR1 is MRHNA, CDR2 SNTAGT. The CDR3 DNA sequence: TGTGCCAGCAGTGAATCCTCAGGGGCCGAGCAGTACTTC. This gives the protein CASSESSGAEQYF.

This clonotype was counted many times. The chain carries TRBV6-2 or TRBV6-3 and TRBJ2-7; no definite D call. The germline V gene has CDR1 MNHEY and CDR2 SVGEGT. CDR3 length: 13 amino acids. The V end lost 2 bases, the J end lost 3 bases, and 8 bases lay between the germline ends. The CDR3 reads CASSYDGLYEQYF. DNA for the CDR3: TGTGCCAGCAGTTACGACGGGCTCTACGAGCAGTACTTC.

Notes on this clonotype: This clone may be a read error of a much larger clone one base away. The chain uses TRBV7-2 and TRBJ2-3; no clear D gene. The CDR3 runs to 13 residues. Trimming took 5 bases from V and 6 from J, leaving 12 bases between them. Germline V CDR1 and CDR2: SGHTA, FQGNSA. CDR3 DNA sequence: TGTGCCAGCAGCGTGACCCAATACGATACGCAGTATTTT. Protein: CASSVTQYDTQYF.

V and J are TRBV12-3 or TRBV12-4 and TRBJ2-5; a possible D gene is TRBD2 (5 bases). The germline V and J ends were trimmed by 6 bases and 5 bases, with 13 bases remaining between them. The CDR3 has 13 amino acids. In DNA, the CDR3 is TGTGCCAGCAGCCCGGACTCTGCGGAGACCCAGTACTTC. Translated, it gives CASSPDSAETQYF.

This rearrangement joins TRBV4-1 to TRBJ1-1; 9 bases are a match to TRBD1. CDR1 is MGHRA and CDR2 is YSYEKL in the germline V gene. With 4 bases clipped from V and 7 bases from J, the junction kept 7 bases outside the gene matches. CDR3 length: 14 residues. The CDR3 DNA sequence: TGCGCCAGCAGCCTAACAGGGGGCTCGAATGAAGCTTTCTTT. It codes for CASSLTGGSNEAFF.

In the case of this clonotype: At one boundary the junction diverges from the germline segment, which might be a read error. This chain joins TRBV20-1 and TRBJ2-3; TRBD2 matches at 15 bases. The CDR3 runs to 15 residues. Germline V gives CDR1 DFQATT, CDR2 SNEGSKA (reference sequence). The CDR3 sequence is CSASGTSGGTVTQYF. The CDR3, as DNA: TGCAGTGCTAGTGGGACTAGCGGGGGGACAGTTACGCAGTATTTT.